This TCR beta chain was recovered during a study of cytomegalovirus exposure and HLA in healthy donors. Overall study: For the approximately 400 genotyped donors, more than 65% fell within the Caucasian-associated ancestry cluster. General observations from the study: Donor immune exposure was known only as CMV serostatus.

Trimming shortened V by 10 bases and J by 0 bases, and 16 bases separated the two germline ends. The germline V gene has CDR1 SNHLY and CDR2 FYNNEI. The CDR3 length is 15 residues. Only one count was recorded for this clone. What it binds is unknown. Primers for the PCR totalled 60 Vbeta and 13 Jbeta. The data were produced by immunoSEQ multiplex PCR, yet TCRdb's version contains in-frame clones alone and is incomplete. Of roughly 160,000 clones in the sample, around 68% were seen once. The sequence came from a girl aged 5-17 years in good health and CMV-seronegative. The chain links TRBV2 to TRBJ1-3; D gene ambiguous. Source material: PBMCs. The CDR3 reads CAILSGFDSGNTIYF. In DNA form, the CDR3 reads TGTGCCATCCTCTCGGGGTTTGACTCTGGAAACACCATATATTTT.